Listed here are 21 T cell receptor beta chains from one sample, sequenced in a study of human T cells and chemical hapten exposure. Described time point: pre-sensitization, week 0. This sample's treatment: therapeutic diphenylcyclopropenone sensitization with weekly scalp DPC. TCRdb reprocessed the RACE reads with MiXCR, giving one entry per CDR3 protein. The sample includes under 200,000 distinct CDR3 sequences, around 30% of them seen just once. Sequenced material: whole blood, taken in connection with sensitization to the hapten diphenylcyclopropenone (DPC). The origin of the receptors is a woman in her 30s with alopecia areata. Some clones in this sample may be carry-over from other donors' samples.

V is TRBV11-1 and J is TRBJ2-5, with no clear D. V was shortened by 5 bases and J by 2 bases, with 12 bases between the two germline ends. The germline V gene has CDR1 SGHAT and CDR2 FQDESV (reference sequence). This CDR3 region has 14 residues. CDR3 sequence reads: CASSQLGAQETQYF. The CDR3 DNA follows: TGTGCCAGCAGCCAACTTGGTGCACAAGAGACCCAGTACTTC.

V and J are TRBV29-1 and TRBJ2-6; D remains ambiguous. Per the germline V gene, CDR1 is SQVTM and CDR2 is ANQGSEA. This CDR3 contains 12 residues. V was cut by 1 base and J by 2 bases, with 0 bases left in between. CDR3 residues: CSVEAGANVLTF. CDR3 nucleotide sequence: TGCAGCGTTGAAGCTGGGGCCAACGTCCTGACTTTC.

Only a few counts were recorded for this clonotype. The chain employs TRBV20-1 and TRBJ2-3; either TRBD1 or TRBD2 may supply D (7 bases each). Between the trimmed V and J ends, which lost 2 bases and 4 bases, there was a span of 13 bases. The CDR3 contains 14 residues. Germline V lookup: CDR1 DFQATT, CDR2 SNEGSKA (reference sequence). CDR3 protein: CSARRQGGADTQYF. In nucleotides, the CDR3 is TGCAGTGCTAGACGACAGGGAGGGGCAGATACGCAGTATTTT.

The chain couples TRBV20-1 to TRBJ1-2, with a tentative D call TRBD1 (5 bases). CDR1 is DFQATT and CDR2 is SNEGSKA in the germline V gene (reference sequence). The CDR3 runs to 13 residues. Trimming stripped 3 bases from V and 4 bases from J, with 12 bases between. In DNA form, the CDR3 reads TGCAGTGCTAGTTGGCAGGGTGGCTATGGCTACACCTTC. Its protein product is CSASWQGGYGYTF.

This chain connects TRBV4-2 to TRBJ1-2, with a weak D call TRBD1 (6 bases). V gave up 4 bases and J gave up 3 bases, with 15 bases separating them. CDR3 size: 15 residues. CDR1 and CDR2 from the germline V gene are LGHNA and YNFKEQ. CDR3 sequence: CASSPSGAGDYGYTF. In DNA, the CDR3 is TGTGCCAGCAGCCCGAGTGGGGCAGGGGACTATGGCTACACCTTC.

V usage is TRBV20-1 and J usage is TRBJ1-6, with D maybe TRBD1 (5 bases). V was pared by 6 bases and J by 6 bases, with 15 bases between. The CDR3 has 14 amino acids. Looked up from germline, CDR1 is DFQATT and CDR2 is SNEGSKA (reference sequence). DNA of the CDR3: TGCAGTGCCCCCCCCCGGGGGTCTAATTCACCCCTCCACTTT. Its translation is CSAPPRGSNSPLHF.

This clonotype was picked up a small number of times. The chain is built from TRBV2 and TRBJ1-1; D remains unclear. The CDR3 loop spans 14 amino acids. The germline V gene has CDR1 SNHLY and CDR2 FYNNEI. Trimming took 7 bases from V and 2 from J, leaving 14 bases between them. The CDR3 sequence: CASNILRANTEAFF. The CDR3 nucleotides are TGTGCCAGCAATATCCTTAGAGCAAACACTGAAGCTTTCTTT. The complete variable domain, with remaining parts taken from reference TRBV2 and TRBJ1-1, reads EPEVTQTPSHQVTQMGQEVILRCVPISNHLYFYWYRQILGQKVEFLVSFYNNEISEKSEIFDDQFSVERPDGSNFTLKIRSTKLEDSAMYFCASNILRANTEAFFGQGTRLTVV.

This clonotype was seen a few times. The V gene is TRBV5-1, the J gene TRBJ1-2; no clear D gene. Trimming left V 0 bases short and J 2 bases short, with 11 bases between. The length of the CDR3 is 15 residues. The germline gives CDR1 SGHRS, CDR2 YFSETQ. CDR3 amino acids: CASSLGPTQNYGYTF. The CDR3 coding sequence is TGCGCCAGCAGCTTGGGACCGACACAGAACTATGGCTACACCTTC.

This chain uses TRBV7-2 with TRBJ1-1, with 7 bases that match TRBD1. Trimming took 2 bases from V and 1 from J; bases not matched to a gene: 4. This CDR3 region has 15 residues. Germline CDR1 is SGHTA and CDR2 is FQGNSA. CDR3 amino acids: CASSLTGQTNTEAFF. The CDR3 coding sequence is TGTGCCAGCAGCTTAACGGGACAGACGAACACTGAAGCTTTCTTT. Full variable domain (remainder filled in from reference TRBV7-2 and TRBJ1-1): GAGVSQSPSNKVTEKGKDVELRCDPISGHTALYWYRQSLGQGLEFLIYFQGNSAPDKSGLPSDRFSAERTGGSVSTLTIQRTQQEDSAVYLCASSLTGQTNTEAFFGQGTRLTVV.

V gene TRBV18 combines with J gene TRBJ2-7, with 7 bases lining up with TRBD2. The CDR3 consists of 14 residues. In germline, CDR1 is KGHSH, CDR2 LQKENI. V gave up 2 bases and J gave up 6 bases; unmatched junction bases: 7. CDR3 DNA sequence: TGTGCCAGCTCACCAAACGGGGGGTCTAGCGAGCAGTACTTC. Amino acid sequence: CASSPNGGSSEQYF.

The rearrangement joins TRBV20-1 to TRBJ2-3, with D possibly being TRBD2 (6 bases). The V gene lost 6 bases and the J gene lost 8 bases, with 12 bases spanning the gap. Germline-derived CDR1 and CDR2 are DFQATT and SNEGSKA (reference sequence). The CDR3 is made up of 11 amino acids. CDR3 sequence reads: CSAGHSGTQYF. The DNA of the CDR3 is TGCAGTGCGGGTCATAGCGGTACGCAGTATTTT.

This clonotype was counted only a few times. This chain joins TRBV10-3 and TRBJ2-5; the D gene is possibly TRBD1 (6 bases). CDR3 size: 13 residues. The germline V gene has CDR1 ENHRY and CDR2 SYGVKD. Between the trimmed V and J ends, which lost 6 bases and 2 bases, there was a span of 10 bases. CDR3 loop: CAISSGQQETQYF. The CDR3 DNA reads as TGTGCCATCAGCTCCGGACAGCAAGAGACCCAGTACTTC.

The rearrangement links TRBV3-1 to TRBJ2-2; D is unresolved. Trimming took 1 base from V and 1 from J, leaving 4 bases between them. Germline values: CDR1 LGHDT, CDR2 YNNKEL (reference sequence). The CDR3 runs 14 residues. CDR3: CASSQGGNTGELFF. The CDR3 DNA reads TGTGCCAGCAGCCAAGGAGGGAACACCGGGGAGCTGTTTTTT.

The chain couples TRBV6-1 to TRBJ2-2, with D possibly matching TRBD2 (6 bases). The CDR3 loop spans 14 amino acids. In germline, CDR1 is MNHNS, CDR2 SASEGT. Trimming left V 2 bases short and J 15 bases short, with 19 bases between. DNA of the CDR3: TGTGCCAGCAGTGAAAATCGGGTAGGGCGGGAAGTGTTTTTT. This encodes CASSENRVGREVFF.

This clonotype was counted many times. CDR3 in DNA: TGCAGCGTGGGAGGACAGGGGGAAGCTTTCTTT. Its protein is CSVGGQGEAFF. The chain carries TRBV29-1 and TRBJ1-1; 9 bases map to TRBD1. V lost 6 bases, J lost 8 bases, and 4 bases stayed unmatched. The CDR3 covers 11 residues. CDR1 is SQVTM, CDR2 ANQGSEA, per germline. The full variable domain, completed using reference TRBV29-1 and TRBJ1-1, is SAVISQKPSRDICQRGTSLTIQCQVDSQVTMMFWYRQQPGQSLTLIATANQGSEATYESGFVIDKFPISRPNLTFSTLTVSNMSPEDSSIYLCSVGGQGEAFFGQGTRLTVV.

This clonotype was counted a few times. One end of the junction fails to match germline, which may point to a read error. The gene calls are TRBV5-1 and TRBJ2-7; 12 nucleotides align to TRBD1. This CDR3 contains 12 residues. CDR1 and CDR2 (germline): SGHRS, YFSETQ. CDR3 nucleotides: TGTGCCAGCAGCAGCGGGACAGGGGGCTTGTACTTC. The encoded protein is CASSSGTGGLYF.

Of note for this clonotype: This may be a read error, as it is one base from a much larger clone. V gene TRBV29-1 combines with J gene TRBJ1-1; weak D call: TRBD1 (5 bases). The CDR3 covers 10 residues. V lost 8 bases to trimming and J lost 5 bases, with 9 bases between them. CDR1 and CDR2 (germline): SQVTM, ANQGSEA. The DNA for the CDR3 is TGCAGCAGGGACGGAACTGAAGCTTTCTTT. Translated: CSRDGTEAFF. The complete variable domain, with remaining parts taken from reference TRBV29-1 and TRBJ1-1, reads SAVISQKPSRDICQRGTSLTIQCQVDSQVTMMFWYRQQPGQSLTLIATANQGSEATYESGFVIDKFPISRPNLTFSTLTVSNMSPEDSSIYLCSRDGTEAFFGQGTRLTVV.

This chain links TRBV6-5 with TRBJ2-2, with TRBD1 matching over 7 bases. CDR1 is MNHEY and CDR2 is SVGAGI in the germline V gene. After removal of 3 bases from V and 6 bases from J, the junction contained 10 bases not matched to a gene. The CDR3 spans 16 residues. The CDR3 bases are TGTGCCAGCAGTTATTTTGGCAGGGGGATCTCCGGGGAGCTGTTTTTT. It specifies CASSYFGRGISGELFF.

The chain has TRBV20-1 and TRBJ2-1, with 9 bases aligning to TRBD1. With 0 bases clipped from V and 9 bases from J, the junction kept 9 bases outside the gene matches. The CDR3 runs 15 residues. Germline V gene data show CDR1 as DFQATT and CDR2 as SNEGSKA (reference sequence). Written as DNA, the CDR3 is TGCAGTGCTAGAGATTTTAACGGACAGGGGCGTGAGCAGTTCTTC. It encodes CSARDFNGQGREQFF.

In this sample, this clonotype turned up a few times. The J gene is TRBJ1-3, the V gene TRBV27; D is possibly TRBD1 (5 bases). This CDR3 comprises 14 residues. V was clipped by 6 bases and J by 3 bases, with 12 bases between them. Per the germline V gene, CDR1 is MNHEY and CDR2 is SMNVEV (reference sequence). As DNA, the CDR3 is TGTGCCAGCAGCCGGGACGGTAATGGAAACACCATATATTTT. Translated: CASSRDGNGNTIYF.

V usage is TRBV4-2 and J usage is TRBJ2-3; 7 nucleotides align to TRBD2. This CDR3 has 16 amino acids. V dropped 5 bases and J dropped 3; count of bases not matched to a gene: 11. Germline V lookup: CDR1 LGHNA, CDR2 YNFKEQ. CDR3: CASSSQGSGGTDTQYF. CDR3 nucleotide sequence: TGTGCCAGCAGCAGCCAAGGTTCCGGGGGGACAGATACGCAGTATTTT.